This entry lists 17 T cell receptor beta chains sequenced from one sample in a study of T cell changes during pregnancy in multiple sclerosis. Profiling relied on immunoSEQ multiplex PCR, and the TCRdb table lists in-frame clones only, not all of them. The table records approximately 100,000 clones, 85% to 95% of them present only once. The sequences come from peripheral blood, collected after pregnancy. All receptors derive from a female donor with multiple sclerosis, enrolled in a pregnancy study.

The chain couples TRBV5-1 to TRBJ1-1, with D perhaps matching TRBD1 (6 bases). V was shortened by 2 bases and J by 3 bases, with 11 bases between the two germline ends. Germline CDR1 reads SGHRS; CDR2 reads YFSETQ. The CDR3 is made up of 14 amino acids. The CDR3 reads CASSLTGSDTEAFF. CDR3 coding DNA: TGCGCCAGCAGCTTAACAGGGTCGGACACTGAAGCTTTCTTT.

The V and J genes are TRBV30 and TRBJ1-6; 8 nucleotides line up with TRBD1. The CDR3 length is 13 residues. The ends lost 3 bases at V and 8 bases at J; junction bases unmatched: 3. CDR1 GTSNPN and CDR2 SVGIG come from the germline V gene (reference sequence). CDR3 residues: CAWRGTGDSPLHF. CDR3 nucleotides: TGTGCCTGGAGGGGGACAGGAGATTCACCCCTCCACTTT.

This clone has only a few counts. The V gene is TRBV5-1, the J gene TRBJ1-4, with D perhaps matching TRBD1 (5 bases). This CDR3 has 15 amino acids. Germline V lookup: CDR1 SGHRS, CDR2 YFSETQ. Deletions cut 4 bases from V and 8 bases from J, with 18 bases between. The CDR3 spells CASSRDVGAGEKLFF. In DNA form, the CDR3 reads TGCGCCAGCAGCAGGGATGTAGGGGCGGGGGAAAAACTGTTTTTT.

The chain employs TRBV2 and TRBJ1-1, with 9 nucleotides matching TRBD1. From germline, CDR1 is SNHLY and CDR2 FYNNEI. The CDR3 is made up of 14 amino acids. V trimming: 4 bases; J trimming: 1 base; junction bases outside the gene matches: 1. CDR3 bases: TGTGCCAGCAGTGCGGGACAGGGGAACACTGAAGCTTTCTTT. Its protein is CASSAGQGNTEAFF.

The chain carries TRBV29-1 and TRBJ2-5; D not certain. Germline-derived CDR1 and CDR2 are SQVTM and ANQGSEA. V dropped 5 bases and J dropped 1 base, with 8 bases sitting between them. The CDR3 loop spans 12 amino acids. The CDR3 DNA reads as TGCAGCGTTCTAGAGATCCAAGAGACCCAGTACTTC. Its protein is CSVLEIQETQYF.

This chain uses TRBV7-3 with TRBJ1-5, with D possibly TRBD1 on 5 matching bases. Per germline, CDR1 SGHTA and CDR2 FQGTGA. V lost 5 bases to trimming and J lost 1 base, with 15 bases between them. This CDR3 has 16 residues. CDR3 residues: CASSPSLGGSNQPQHF. CDR3 bases: TGTGCCAGCAGCCCCTCCCTGGGGGGAAGCAATCAGCCCCAGCATTTT.

The chain is built from TRBV14 and TRBJ2-7, with TRBD2 matching over 7 bases. V gave up 3 bases and J gave up 2 bases; unmatched junction bases: 4. Germline V gene data show CDR1 as SGHDN and CDR2 as FVKESK. CDR3 size: 14 residues. The CDR3 is CASSQDRGAYEQYF. CDR3 sequence (DNA): TGTGCCAGCAGCCAGGATCGGGGGGCCTACGAGCAGTACTTC. The full variable domain, in which reference TRBV14 and TRBJ2-7 provide the parts outside the CDR3, is EAGVTQFPSHSVIEKGQTVTLRCDPISGHDNLYWYRRVMGKEIKFLLHFVKESKQDESGMPNNRFLAERTGGTYSTLKVQPAELEDSGVYFCASSQDRGAYEQYFGPGTRLTVT.

The chain is built from TRBV9 and TRBJ2-3, with 12 bases aligning to TRBD2. The V and J ends lost 9 bases and 3 bases, in that order; junction bases with no gene match: 8. Germline V gene lookup returns CDR1 SGDLS and CDR2 YYNGEE. The CDR3 runs to 15 residues. The CDR3 loop reads CATNPSGGATDTQYF. The CDR3 DNA is TGTGCCACCAACCCTAGCGGGGGGGCAACAGATACGCAGTATTTT. Based on the CDR3 plus reference TRBV9 and TRBJ2-3, the full variable domain is DSGVTQTPKHLITATGQRVTLRCSPRSGDLSVYWYQQSLDQGLQFLIQYYNGEERAKGNILERFSAQQFPDLHSELNLSSLELGDSALYFCATNPSGGATDTQYFGPGTRLTVL.

The V call is TRBV6-1, the J call TRBJ1-6; no definite D call. Germline CDR1 reads MNHNS; CDR2 reads SASEGT. There are 15 residues in the CDR3. Trimming took off 2 bases at V and 6 bases at J, with 11 bases between the two ends. CDR3 DNA: TGTGCCAGCAGTGAAATCCGGGGTGGTAATTCACCCCTCCACTTT. This encodes CASSEIRGGNSPLHF.

This sequence joins TRBV6-5 and TRBJ2-7, with TRBD1 identical over 8 bases. CDR3 size: 14 residues. V lost 0 bases and J lost 4; bases outside the gene matches: 2. The germline gives CDR1 MNHEY, CDR2 SVGAGI. Written as DNA, the CDR3 is TGTGCCAGCAGTTACTCTAACAGGGGGTACGAGCAGTACTTC. Residues: CASSYSNRGYEQYF.

The J gene is TRBJ1-1, the V gene TRBV10-3, with TRBD1 identical over 8 bases. Unmatched junction bases numbered 5, after V lost 8 bases and J lost 0 bases. Germline V gene data show CDR1 as ENHRY and CDR2 as SYGVKD. The CDR3 contains 14 residues. The chain's CDR3 is CAIQGASMNTEAFF. Written as DNA, the CDR3 is TGTGCCATCCAGGGGGCAAGCATGAACACTGAAGCTTTCTTT.

This clone was seen once. The V gene is TRBV11-2, the J gene TRBJ2-3; 8 bases are shared with TRBD2. This CDR3 is 16 amino acids long. Unmatched junction bases numbered 13, after V lost 8 bases and J lost 3 bases. The V gene's germline CDR1 is SGHAT and CDR2 FQNNGV. The CDR3 nucleotides read TGTGCCAGCTTACGTCGGGGGGGACCCGTGACAGATACGCAGTATTTT. This sequence encodes CASLRRGGPVTDTQYF.

This chain joins TRBV7-2 and TRBJ1-1, with 7 bases matching TRBD1. Looked up from germline, CDR1 is SGHTA and CDR2 is FQGNSA. This CDR3 contains 14 residues. The junction had 8 bases not matched to a gene; V was cut back by 5 bases and J by 5 bases. In nucleotides, the CDR3 is TGTGCCAGCAGCCGGGACAGAACGCGAACTGAAGCTTTCTTT. Residues: CASSRDRTRTEAFF.

The rearrangement joins TRBV28 to TRBJ1-5, with 8 bases matching TRBD1. V lost 6 bases, J lost 2 bases, and 12 bases stayed unmatched. The germline V gene encodes CDR1 MDHEN and CDR2 SYDVKM. This CDR3 spans 17 amino acids. CDR3: CASRADRGLRGNQPQHF. CDR3 nucleotide sequence: TGTGCCAGCAGAGCAGACAGGGGATTGCGGGGCAATCAGCCCCAGCATTTT.

The chain has TRBV14 and TRBJ1-2, with D unresolved. Trimming removed 0 bases at V and 7 bases at J, with 9 bases between. Germline V gene data show CDR1 as SGHDN and CDR2 as FVKESK. The CDR3 length is 13 residues. This CDR3 reads CASSQDDIGGYTF. The CDR3 bases are TGTGCCAGCAGCCAAGATGACATAGGTGGCTACACCTTC.

This chain connects TRBV19 to TRBJ1-5, with unresolved D. The length of the CDR3 is 14 residues. V shed 0 bases and J shed 8 bases, with 11 bases lying between them. Germline assignment: CDR1 LNHDA and CDR2 SQIVND (reference sequence). CDR3 region: CASSIEKGREPQHF. The CDR3 DNA reads as TGTGCCAGTAGTATAGAAAAAGGGAGGGAGCCCCAGCATTTT.

The V and J genes are TRBV6-1 and TRBJ2-7; TRBD1 might be the D (5 bases). V was clipped by 7 bases and J by 6 bases, with 13 bases between them. From germline, CDR1 is MNHNS and CDR2 SASEGT. The CDR3 runs to 12 residues. The CDR3 DNA reads as TGTGCCAGCAAGGGGTGGTACAGCGAGCAGTACTTC. Amino acids: CASKGWYSEQYF.